This section outlines one T cell receptor (beta chain) sequence together with its context. Here immunoSEQ multiplex PCR was the method, and the copy in TCRdb shows in-frame clones only, minus some. This sample carries around 230,000 clones, 80% to 90% of them seen once, and the ten largest clones take about 2%. These data are taken from a study of blood T cell repertoires in COVID-19. Trimming cost V 5 bases and J 3 bases; bases outside gene matches: 8. The V gene's germline CDR1 is SGHTA and CDR2 FQGNSA. The CDR3 is 16 residues long. The V gene is TRBV7-2, the J gene TRBJ2-7, with 12 bases that match TRBD2. The source material was peripheral blood. This clonotype originated in a man between 35 and 55 years old who had recovered from COVID-19. CDR3 bases: TGTGCCAGCAGCCCATACTCGACTAGCGGGGGCTACGAGCAGTACTTC. Its translation: CASSPYSTSGGYEQYF.